The sequence of this T cell receptor beta chain was determined in a study of tumor T cells in aggressive B-cell lymphoma. This clone was detected once. Repertoires were generated with immunoSEQ multiplex PCR, while TCRdb's copy carries only in-frame clones and drops some. Of about 7,900 clones in the sample, around 86% are singletons; the top ten hold approximately 5.4%. The CDR3 covers 17 residues. Germline-derived CDR1 and CDR2 are SGHAT and FQNNGV. V lost 1 base to trimming and J lost 0 bases, with 13 bases between them. The J gene is TRBJ2-1, the V gene TRBV11-2, with TRBD1 as a possible D gene (7 bases). This TCR was recovered from an adult with diffuse large B cell lymphoma. The sequencing input was tumor tissue. The CDR3 DNA is TGTGCCAGCAGCTTAGTCAGGGGGGCGGGCTCCTACAATGAGCAGTTCTTC. This codes for CASSLVRGAGSYNEQFF.